Below, one T cell receptor beta chain is given with its context. This sample stems from a study of blood T cell repertoires in COVID-19. Libraries were prepared by immunoSEQ multiplex PCR; TCRdb keeps only in-frame clonotypes and omits some of them. This sample has fewer than 100,000 clones; approximately 90% occur once, and the top ten carry around 4.5%. The J segment lost 8 bases and the V segment lost 2 bases, leaving 1 base of the junction unmatched. CDR1 SGHTA and CDR2 FQGNSA come from the germline V gene. The CDR3 contains 14 residues. This chain joins TRBV7-2 and TRBJ2-1, with 12 bases that match TRBD2. The sample taken for sequencing was peripheral blood. This sequence was found in an older man with acute or convalescent COVID-19. This chain's CDR3 is CASSLSSGGDEQFF. In DNA form, the CDR3 reads TGTGCCAGCAGCTTATCTAGCGGGGGGGATGAGCAGTTCTTC. Supplemented by reference TRBV7-2 and TRBJ2-1, the full variable domain reads GAGVSQSPSNKVTEKGKDVELRCDPISGHTALYWYRQSLGQGLEFLIYFQGNSAPDKSGLPSDRFSAERTGGSVSTLTIQRTQQEDSAVYLCASSLSSGGDEQFFGPGTRLTVL.